This T cell receptor beta chain stems from a study of breast tumors, draining lymph nodes, adjacent tissues (dated by TCRdb to about 2016). With respect to the entire study: TCR beta repertoires were compared across tumor, adjacent nontumor tissue and axillary lymph nodes obtained from breast cancer patients. The study was designed to assess the relationships and possible T-cell exchange between tumor, surrounding tissue and draining lymph node repertoires in human breast cancer. Study-level results and caveats: The data were considered consistent with the idea that most tumor T cells come from the lymph node and then expand in tumor tissue. The similarity between tumor and nontumor tissue repertoires was significantly greater in luminal-like breast cancer than in basal-like breast cancer. Rather than being directly demonstrated, the conclusion that tumor T cells originate in lymph nodes was presented as consistent with a hypothesis. Tumors showed preferential V and J gene usage, and their T-cell repertoire diversity fell below that of lymph nodes yet above that of nontumor tissue.

In this sample, this clonotype turned up many times. This receptor's antigen is unknown. Base qualities are not at hand, and no much larger clone is one base apart. TCRdb names Illumina HiSeq 2000 as the instrument used. Multiplex PCR amplification was used to build the TCR beta chain libraries. The amplified TCR beta chain products were analyzed by high-throughput sequencing. The public reads were reprocessed in TCRdb via fastp at Q25 and MiXCR, keeping in-frame beta chains. Every entry covers one CDR3 protein and lists the most common genes and DNA from its rows. In all, the sample holds some 100,000 distinct CDR3 sequences, and 20% to 25% of those were seen once. Clones ranked in the top ten supply roughly 1.3% of the sample. Lymph node samples were obtained from the axillary draining lymph nodes of breast cancer patients. This TCR came from a female donor with breast cancer. Some clones in this sample may be carry-over from other donors' samples. The sequenced material came from axillary lymph node tissue.

The CDR3 region has the sequence CASSIPGKANEKLFF. The DNA sequence follows: TGTGCCAGTAGTATCCCAGGGAAGGCTAATGAAAAACTGTTTTTT. The rearranged segments are TRBV19 and TRBJ1-4; TRBD1 might be the D gene, on 5 matching bases. At the junction V is shortened by 3 bases and J by 3 bases, with 11 bases in between. The cysteine opens and the phenylalanine closes a CDR3 of 15 amino acids. Only the CDR3 region is kept as DNA, spanning 45 bases read in frame from base 1. The germline V gene (reference sequence) gives CDR1 as LNHDA and CDR2 as SQIVND.